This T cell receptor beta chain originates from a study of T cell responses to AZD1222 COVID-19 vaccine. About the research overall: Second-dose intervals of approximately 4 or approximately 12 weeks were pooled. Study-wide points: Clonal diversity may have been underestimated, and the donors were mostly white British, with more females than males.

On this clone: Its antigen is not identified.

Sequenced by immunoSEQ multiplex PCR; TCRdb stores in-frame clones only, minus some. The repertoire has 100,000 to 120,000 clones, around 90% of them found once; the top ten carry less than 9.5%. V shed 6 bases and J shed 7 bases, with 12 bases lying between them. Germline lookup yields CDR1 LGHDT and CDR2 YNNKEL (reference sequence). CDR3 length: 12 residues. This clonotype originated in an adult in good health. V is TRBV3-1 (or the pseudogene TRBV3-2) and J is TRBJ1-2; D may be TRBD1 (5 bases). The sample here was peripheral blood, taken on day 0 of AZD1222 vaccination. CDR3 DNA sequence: TGTGCCAGCAGGGACACAGAAACTGGCTACACCTTC. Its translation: CASRDTETGYTF.